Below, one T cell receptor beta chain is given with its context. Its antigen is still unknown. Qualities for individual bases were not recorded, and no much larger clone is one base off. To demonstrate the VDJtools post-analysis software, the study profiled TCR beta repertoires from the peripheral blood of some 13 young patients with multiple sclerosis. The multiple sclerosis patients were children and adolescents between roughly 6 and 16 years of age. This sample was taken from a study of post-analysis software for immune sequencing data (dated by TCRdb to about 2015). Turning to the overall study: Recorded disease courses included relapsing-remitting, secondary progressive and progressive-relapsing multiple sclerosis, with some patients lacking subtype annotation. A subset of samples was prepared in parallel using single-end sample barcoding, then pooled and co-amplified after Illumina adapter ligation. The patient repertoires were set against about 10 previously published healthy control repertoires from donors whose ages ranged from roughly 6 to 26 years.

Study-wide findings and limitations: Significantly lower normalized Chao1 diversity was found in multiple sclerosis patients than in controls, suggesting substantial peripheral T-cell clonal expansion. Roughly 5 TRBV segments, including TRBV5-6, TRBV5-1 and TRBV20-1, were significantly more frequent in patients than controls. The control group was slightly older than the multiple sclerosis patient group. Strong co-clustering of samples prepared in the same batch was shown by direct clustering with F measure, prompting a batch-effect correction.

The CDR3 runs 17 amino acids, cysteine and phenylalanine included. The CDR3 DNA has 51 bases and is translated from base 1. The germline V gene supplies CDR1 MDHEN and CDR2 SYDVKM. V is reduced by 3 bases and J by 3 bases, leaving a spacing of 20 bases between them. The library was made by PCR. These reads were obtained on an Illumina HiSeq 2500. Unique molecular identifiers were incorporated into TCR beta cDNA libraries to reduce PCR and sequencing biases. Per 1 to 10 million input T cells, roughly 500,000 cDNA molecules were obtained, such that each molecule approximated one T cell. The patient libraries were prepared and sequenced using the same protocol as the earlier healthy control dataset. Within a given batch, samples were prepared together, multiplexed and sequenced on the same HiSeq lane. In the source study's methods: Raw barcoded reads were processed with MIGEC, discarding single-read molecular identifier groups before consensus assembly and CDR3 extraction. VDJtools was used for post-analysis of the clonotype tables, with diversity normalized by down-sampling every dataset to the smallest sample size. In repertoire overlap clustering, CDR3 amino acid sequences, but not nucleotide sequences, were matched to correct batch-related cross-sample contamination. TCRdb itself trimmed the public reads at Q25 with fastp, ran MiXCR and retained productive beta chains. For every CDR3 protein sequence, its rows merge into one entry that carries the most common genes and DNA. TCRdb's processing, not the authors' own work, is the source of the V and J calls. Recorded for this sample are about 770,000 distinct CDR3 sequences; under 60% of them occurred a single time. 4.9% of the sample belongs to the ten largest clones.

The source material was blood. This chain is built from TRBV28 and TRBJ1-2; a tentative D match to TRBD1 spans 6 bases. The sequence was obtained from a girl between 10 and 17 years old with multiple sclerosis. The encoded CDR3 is CASSFLQGGYDDYGYTF. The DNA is TGTGCCAGCAGTTTCTTACAGGGAGGTTACGATGACTATGGCTACACCTTC.